The 29 T cell receptor beta chains in this list originate from one sample, sequenced in a study of T cell changes during pregnancy in multiple sclerosis. Measured with immunoSEQ multiplex PCR; TCRdb has only the in-frame clones, and not every one. The sample lists 75,000 to 90,000 clones, about 90% occurring once. The material was PBMCs, obtained in the first trimester of pregnancy. Receptors originate from a female donor in good health, serving as a control in a pregnancy study. Some clones in this sample may be carry-over from other donors' samples.

Here the CDR3 reads CATSRYPGGAGEQYF. Here the CDR3 DNA reads TGTGCCACCAGCAGATACCCGGGGGGGGCGGGGGAGCAGTACTTC. This chain links TRBV15 with TRBJ2-7, with TRBD2 identical over 8 bases. V dropped 2 bases and J dropped 7; count of bases not matched to a gene: 10. The CDR3 has 15 residues. Germline V gene sequence: CDR1 LNHNV, CDR2 YYDKDF (reference sequence). Based on the CDR3 plus reference TRBV15 and TRBJ2-7, the full variable domain is DAMVIQNPRYQVTQFGKPVTLSCSQTLNHNVMYWYQQKSSQAPKLLFHYYDKDFNNEADTPDNFQSRRPNTSFCFLDIRSPGLGDTAMYLCATSRYPGGAGEQYFGPGTRLTVT.

V gene TRBV7-8 combines with J gene TRBJ1-5; D is uncertain. Germline-derived CDR1 and CDR2 are SGHVS and FQNEAQ. V was trimmed by 2 bases and J by 2 bases, leaving 13 bases between them. The CDR3 has 16 amino acids. Here the CDR3 reads CASSLKALLGNQPQHF. CDR3 nucleotides: TGTGCCAGCAGCTTAAAAGCTCTACTTGGCAATCAGCCCCAGCATTTT.

This chain links TRBV27 with TRBJ2-7; D may be TRBD1 (6 bases). From germline, CDR1 is MNHEY and CDR2 SMNVEV (reference sequence). This CDR3 region has 15 residues. V lost 1 base to trimming and J lost 2 bases, with 12 bases between them. The CDR3 sequence: CASSLFTGRAYEQYF. In DNA form, the CDR3 reads TGTGCCAGCAGTTTATTCACAGGGAGAGCCTACGAGCAGTACTTC.

The V and J genes are TRBV5-1 and TRBJ1-1, with D possibly being TRBD1 (6 bases). Trimming took off 0 bases at V and 8 bases at J, with 11 bases between the two ends. This CDR3 spans 13 amino acids. Germline loops: CDR1 SGHRS, CDR2 YFSETQ. The CDR3 sequence: CASSLGQAKEAFF. CDR3 nucleotides: TGCGCCAGCAGCTTGGGACAGGCCAAAGAAGCTTTCTTT.

This clone appeared a single time. The genes are TRBV5-1 and TRBJ2-5, with TRBD1 matching 8 bases. The germline gives CDR1 SGHRS, CDR2 YFSETQ. The CDR3 totals 15 residues. J gave up 1 base and V 2 bases, and 4 bases lay outside the gene matches. CDR3 coding DNA: TGCGCCAGCAGCTTAAAAACAGGGGGCCAAGAGACCCAGTACTTC. Translated: CASSLKTGGQETQYF. Full variable domain (remainder filled in from reference TRBV5-1 and TRBJ2-5): KAGVTQTPRYLIKTRGQQVTLSCSPISGHRSVSWYQQTPGQGLQFLFEYFSETQRNKGNFPGRFSGRQFSNSRSEMNVSTLELGDSALYLCASSLKTGGQETQYFGPGTRLLVL.

The chain has TRBV6-1 and TRBJ2-7, with D perhaps matching TRBD2 (6 bases). Trimming took 11 bases from V and 3 from J, leaving 23 bases between them. This CDR3 has 15 residues. Germline CDR1 and CDR2: MNHNS and SASEGT. The DNA of the CDR3 is TGTGCCGCAACGTTAAGAACGGGGGAGGTCTACGAGCAGTACTTC. Its protein product is CAATLRTGEVYEQYF.

This sequence joins TRBV18 and TRBJ1-3; possibly TRBD1 for D (6 bases). Germline CDR1 and CDR2: KGHSH and LQKENI. The CDR3 runs 15 residues. V lost 4 bases and J 3 bases, leaving 13 bases between the germline ends. In DNA form, the CDR3 reads TGTGCCAGCTCACGACCGACAGGAGTTGGAAACACCATATATTTT. Its translation: CASSRPTGVGNTIYF. Together with reference TRBV18 and TRBJ1-3, the CDR3 gives the full variable domain: NAGVMQNPRHLVRRRGQEARLRCSPMKGHSHVYWYRQLPEEGLKFMVYLQKENIIDESGMPKERFSAEFPKEGPSILRIQQVVRGDSAAYFCASSRPTGVGNTIYFGEGSWLTVV.

The chain uses TRBV18 and TRBJ1-1; D gene uncertain. Per the germline V gene, CDR1 is KGHSH and CDR2 is LQKENI. This CDR3 has 15 amino acids. V lost 3 bases and J 1 base, leaving 12 bases between the germline ends. The CDR3 sequence: CASSPRTEPNTEAFF. CDR3 nucleotides: TGTGCCAGCTCACCCCGGACTGAGCCGAACACTGAAGCTTTCTTT.

The chain employs TRBV2 and TRBJ2-2, with D perhaps matching TRBD2 (7 bases). Germline V gene data show CDR1 as SNHLY and CDR2 as FYNNEI. Trimming took 1 base from V and 4 from J, leaving 13 bases between them. The CDR3 totals 16 residues. The CDR3 loop is CASSEEGGGLTGELFF. The CDR3 DNA sequence: TGTGCCAGCAGTGAAGAAGGCGGGGGCCTCACCGGGGAGCTGTTTTTT.

This sequence joins TRBV7-8 and TRBJ2-2; 14 bases align to TRBD2. The CDR3 runs 18 residues. The junction had 11 bases not matched to a gene; V was cut back by 5 bases and J by 6 bases. Germline assignment: CDR1 SGHVS and CDR2 FQNEAQ. For the CDR3, the DNA is TGTGCCAGCAGCGGGGAAAGGGGACTAGCGGGAGTTTCCGGGGAGCTGTTTTTT. Translation: CASSGERGLAGVSGELFF.

For the CDR3, the DNA is TGTGCCAGCAGAATGAGACAGGGGACGAAAGATACGCAGTATTTT. Its translation is CASRMRQGTKDTQYF. This rearrangement joins TRBV5-4 to TRBJ2-3; 8 positions match TRBD1. The trim removed 5 bases at V and 5 bases at J, leaving 10 bases unmatched. Germline lookup yields CDR1 SGHNT and CDR2 YYREEE (reference sequence). The CDR3 length is 15 residues.

This chain links TRBV19 with TRBJ1-4, with TRBD1 matching 8 bases. The CDR3 is 14 amino acids. Germline CDR1 reads LNHDA; CDR2 reads SQIVND (reference sequence). After removal of 8 bases from V and 6 bases from J, the junction contained 8 bases not matched to a gene. The DNA for the CDR3 is TGTGCCAGTCGGACCAGGGGGCGGGATGAAAAACTGTTTTTT. This encodes CASRTRGRDEKLFF.

The V and J genes are TRBV5-1 and TRBJ2-7; 14 nucleotides agree with TRBD2. This CDR3 spans 16 amino acids. The germline V gene has CDR1 SGHRS and CDR2 YFSETQ. Trimming removed 4 bases from V and 0 bases from J; junction bases left unmatched: 3. The chain's CDR3 is CASSTGLAGGSYEQYF. CDR3 nucleotides: TGCGCCAGCAGCACCGGACTAGCGGGAGGCTCCTACGAGCAGTACTTC. Based on the CDR3 plus reference TRBV5-1 and TRBJ2-7, the full variable domain is KAGVTQTPRYLIKTRGQQVTLSCSPISGHRSVSWYQQTPGQGLQFLFEYFSETQRNKGNFPGRFSGRQFSNSRSEMNVSTLELGDSALYLCASSTGLAGGSYEQYFGPGTRLTVT.

The chain couples TRBV11-2 to TRBJ1-4; no definite D call. The CDR3 is 18 residues long. Trimming took off 2 bases at V and 0 bases at J, with 16 bases between the two ends. Germline V gene lookup returns CDR1 SGHAT and CDR2 FQNNGV. The CDR3: CASSLPRGGYATNEKLFF. CDR3 DNA sequence: TGTGCCAGCAGCTTACCCCGGGGAGGCTATGCAACTAATGAAAAACTGTTTTTT.

The chain carries TRBV2 and TRBJ1-1, with a possible D match to TRBD1 (5 bases). The V gene lost 0 bases and the J gene lost 0 bases, with 14 bases spanning the gap. The CDR3 sequence is 17 residues long. CDR1 is SNHLY and CDR2 is FYNNEI in the germline V gene. Here the CDR3 reads CASSEAVAWGVNTEAFF. CDR3 in DNA: TGTGCCAGCAGTGAAGCTGTGGCCTGGGGCGTGAACACTGAAGCTTTCTTT.

The chain has TRBV2 and TRBJ1-3; D unresolved. V lost 7 bases and J 3 bases, leaving 13 bases between the germline ends. This CDR3 is 14 amino acids long. Looked up from germline, CDR1 is SNHLY and CDR2 is FYNNEI. CDR3 sequence: CASIQVLYGNTIYF. The CDR3 nucleotides read TGTGCCAGCATTCAGGTGTTATATGGAAACACCATATATTTT.

The V call is TRBV27, the J call TRBJ2-4; D is unclear. Trimming removed 1 base at V and 1 base at J, with 8 bases between. Germline V gene sequence: CDR1 MNHEY, CDR2 SMNVEV (reference sequence). CDR3 size: 15 residues. The CDR3 reads CASSLLYGAKNIQYF. CDR3 DNA: TGTGCCAGCAGTTTATTGTACGGGGCCAAAAACATTCAGTACTTC.

V usage is TRBV4-2 and J usage is TRBJ1-6; TRBD1 matches at 9 bases. The junction had 4 bases not matched to a gene; V was cut back by 0 bases and J by 7 bases. The CDR3 is 16 residues long. Germline V CDR1 and CDR2: LGHNA, YNFKEQ. The CDR3 protein is CASSQEGGQGNSPLHF. In DNA, the CDR3 is TGTGCCAGCAGCCAAGAAGGGGGACAGGGCAATTCACCCCTCCACTTT.

This chain connects TRBV28 to TRBJ1-5; TRBD1 matches at 8 bases. This CDR3 has 16 residues. Germline loops: CDR1 MDHEN, CDR2 SYDVKM. V shed 5 bases, J shed 5 bases, and the junction held 11 bases outside the gene matches. The CDR3 coding sequence is TGTGCCAGCAGTCCAAGGACAGGGACGGTCGATCAGCCCCAGCATTTT. It is translated as CASSPRTGTVDQPQHF.

The chain couples TRBV27 to TRBJ2-7; the D gene is possibly TRBD1 (6 bases). Germline CDR1 reads MNHEY; CDR2 reads SMNVEV (reference sequence). The CDR3 sequence is 12 residues long. Trimming removed 6 bases from V and 6 bases from J, with 12 bases in between. CDR3 in DNA: TGTGCCAGCAGAGGGGCAGGGGTCGAGCAGTACTTC. Its protein is CASRGAGVEQYF.

The chain combines TRBV6-1 with TRBJ2-1; unclear D gene. The CDR3 totals 15 residues. The V end lost 10 bases, the J end lost 0 bases, and 16 bases lay between the germline ends. Germline values: CDR1 MNHNS, CDR2 SASEGT. The CDR3 is CATLNLPSSYNEQFF. The CDR3 DNA follows: TGTGCCACCCTAAACCTGCCGAGCTCCTACAATGAGCAGTTCTTC.

In this sample, this clone turned up once. The genes are TRBV28 and TRBJ2-2, with D possibly matching TRBD1 (6 bases). V was clipped by 5 bases and J by 1 base, with 8 bases between them. Germline V gene sequence: CDR1 MDHEN, CDR2 SYDVKM. This CDR3 has 14 amino acids. DNA of the CDR3: TGTGCCAGCAGTATGACAGGGAACACCGGGGAGCTGTTTTTT. Encoded protein: CASSMTGNTGELFF.

The rearrangement links TRBV28 to TRBJ1-4; tentatively, D is TRBD1 (5 bases). Germline V lookup: CDR1 MDHEN, CDR2 SYDVKM. The CDR3 has 16 residues. V shed 8 bases and J shed 6 bases, with 22 bases lying between them. The CDR3 spells CASHPLLREGDEKLFF. CDR3 in DNA: TGTGCCAGCCACCCCCTCCTCAGGGAAGGAGATGAAAAACTGTTTTTT.

The chain has TRBV6-5 and TRBJ1-1; the D is unclear. The V and J ends lost 3 bases and 5 bases respectively, with 10 bases between them. The CDR3 is 13 amino acids. Germline CDR1 and CDR2: MNHEY and SVGAGI. CDR3 residues: CASSYARRTEAFF. CDR3 DNA: TGTGCCAGCAGTTATGCCCGGAGGACTGAAGCTTTCTTT.

The V call is TRBV27, the J call TRBJ2-7; D perhaps matches TRBD2 (6 bases). Looked up from germline, CDR1 is MNHEY and CDR2 is SMNVEV (reference sequence). This CDR3 comprises 12 residues. Trimming removed 8 bases from V and 3 bases from J, with 11 bases in between. The CDR3: CASAGTLYEQYF. DNA of the CDR3: TGTGCCAGCGCCGGGACTCTCTACGAGCAGTACTTC.

The chain links TRBV6-6 to TRBJ1-3; D unclear. CDR1 MNHNY and CDR2 SVGAGI come from the germline V gene (reference sequence). The CDR3 runs 16 residues. V lost 0 bases to trimming and J lost 0 bases, with 9 bases between them. CDR3 loop: CASSYSAPLSGNTIYF. The CDR3, as DNA: TGTGCCAGCAGTTACTCGGCCCCCCTCTCTGGAAACACCATATATTTT.

The chain carries TRBV2 and TRBJ1-1; weak D call: TRBD1 (6 bases). V gave up 5 bases and J gave up 5 bases, with 12 bases separating them. The CDR3 length is 13 residues. Per the germline V gene, CDR1 is SNHLY and CDR2 is FYNNEI. CDR3 residues: CASSIQGMTEAFF. In DNA, the CDR3 is TGTGCCAGCAGTATACAGGGTATGACTGAAGCTTTCTTT.

The gene calls are TRBV7-9 and TRBJ2-7; no clear D gene. The CDR3 is 14 residues long. Between the trimmed V and J ends, which lost 1 base and 2 bases, there was a span of 9 bases. CDR1 and CDR2 from the germline V gene are SEHNR and FQNEAQ (reference sequence). The CDR3 nucleotides are TGTGCCAGCAGCTTAGGGCTCATTACCTACGAGCAGTACTTC. It is translated as CASSLGLITYEQYF.

The V and J genes are TRBV6-1 and TRBJ2-4, with a tentative D call TRBD2 (6 bases). Germline CDR1 and CDR2: MNHNS and SASEGT. The CDR3 is made up of 16 amino acids. Between the trimmed V and J ends, which lost 4 bases and 0 bases, there was a span of 13 bases. CDR3: CASSARDWLAKNIQYF. The CDR3 DNA sequence: TGTGCCAGCAGTGCCCGGGACTGGCTAGCCAAAAACATTCAGTACTTC.